This T cell receptor (beta chain) was sequenced during a study of cytotoxic CD8 clonotypes in ibrutinib-treated CLL. Study-wide context: Fewer than 13 relapsed/refractory, over 14 treatment-naive; some 18 IGHV unmutated. Once treatment had gone on for a median of 12 months, range 6 to 36, response samples were drawn. Findings of the study overall: Patients had baseline clonality above age-matched healthy donors, and this clonality moved with circulating CD8+ T-cell counts. Clonality climbed at ibrutinib response, then dropped toward baseline at progression.

Points on this clone: Its antigen is not identified.

Libraries were prepared by immunoSEQ multiplex PCR; TCRdb keeps only in-frame clonotypes and omits some of them. The data show 150,000 or so clones, 80% seen once. This clonotype originated in a human donor with chronic lymphocytic leukemia. The sequencing used PBMCs, collected after 36 months of ibrutinib treatment.

CDR3 coding DNA: TGTGCCTGCAGTCGTAGCACTGAAGCTTTCTTT. Residues: CACSRSTEAFF. V gene TRBV30 combines with J gene TRBJ1-1; D unclear. The germline V and J ends were trimmed by 6 bases and 4 bases, with 9 bases remaining between them. The germline V gene encodes CDR1 GTSNPN and CDR2 SVGIG (reference sequence). CDR3 length: 11 residues.